This T cell receptor beta chain stems from a study of T cells expressing NK-cell markers. Study background: Of eight sequenced donors, seven were HCMV-seropositive and one HCMV-seronegative.

Points on this clonotype: The antigen is unknown.

Study-level results: The same clonotypes also predominated in the CD3+CD56-NKG2C+ fraction of a handful of donors.

CDR1 is SGHRS and CDR2 is YFSETQ in the germline V gene. The CDR3 totals 13 residues. Synthesis of TCR beta cDNA relied on 5'RACE template switching carrying UMIs. TCRdb derives one entry per CDR3 protein from the 5' RACE reads, leaving out DNA. The sample data list about 460,000 distinct CDR3 sequences. The chain carries TRBV5-1 and TRBJ2-1. The receptor was isolated from a woman aged 45-65 years in good health. The specimen was blood T cells: a sorted CD56 or NKG2C T cell subset, CD4+ or CD8+ T cells, or bulk PBMC T cells (not recorded which). Here the CDR3 reads CASSLGLDNEQFF. Filled out from reference TRBV5-1 and TRBJ2-1, the complete variable domain reads KAGVTQTPRYLIKTRGQQVTLSCSPISGHRSVSWYQQTPGQGLQFLFEYFSETQRNKGNFPGRFSGRQFSNSRSEMNVSTLELGDSALYLCASSLGLDNEQFFGPGTRLTVL.